This record looks at one T cell receptor (beta chain) sequence and its context. Repertoires were generated with immunoSEQ multiplex PCR, while TCRdb's copy carries only in-frame clones and drops some. The sample shows some 120,000 clones, approximately 84% of them seen only once. Per germline, CDR1 SEHNR and CDR2 FQNEAQ (reference sequence). Trimming cost V 4 bases and J 2 bases, with 2 bases left between them. CDR3 length equals 12 residues. The sample originates from a study of T cell responses to AZD1222 COVID-19 vaccine. The sequence derives from an adult in good health. The chain combines TRBV7-9 with TRBJ2-2, with D unresolved. The sequencing used peripheral blood, collected on day 0 of AZD1222 vaccination. This CDR3 reads CASSSNTGELFF. CDR3 bases: TGTGCCAGCAGCTCCAACACCGGGGAGCTGTTTTTT.